Listed below are T cell receptor beta chains from one sample, sequenced in a study of response to subunit inactivated influenza vaccine. Each CDR3 protein is one row after TCRdb ran MiXCR on the RT-PCR reads. This sample has roughly 500,000 distinct CDR3 sequences, with around 25% found just once. Sequenced here: CD4+ T cells sorted from PBMCs, sampled roughly 5 days after vaccination. These receptor sequences come from a man aged 50 to 60 who received an inactivated influenza vaccine. Both conserved end residues are part of each CDR3. The D gene is left open where the match is weak. Clone size, where shown, is once, few, many, or a class for clones that have expanded.

D,V,length,size,J,DNA,CDR3
-,TRBV12-3/TRBV12-4,15,few,TRBJ2-1,TGTGCCAGCAGTTTTCACGGCAGGAACTACAATGAGCAGTTCTTC,CASSFHGRNYNEQFF
TRBD2,TRBV7-2,15,few,TRBJ2-1,TGTGCCAGCAGCTTAGGAGCGGGAGTTTTTAATGAGCAGTTCTTC,CASSLGAGVFNEQFF
-,TRBV20-1,14,few,TRBJ2-2,TGCAGTGCTTCTAGACAGACGAACACCGGGGAGCTGTTTTTT,CSASRQTNTGELFF
TRBD2,TRBV4-3,15,few,TRBJ2-1,TGCGCCAGCAGCCAAGATCCTAGCGGGAGTATAGAGCAGTTCTTC,CASSQDPSGSIEQFF
TRBD2,TRBV20-1,14,few,TRBJ2-1,TGCAGTGCTGAAACTAGCGGGAGGTCGAATGAGCAGTTCTTC,CSAETSGRSNEQFF
TRBD2,TRBV5-1,14,-,TRBJ2-1,TGCGCCAGCAGTAGCGGGAGAGGGTTAAATGAGCAGTTCTTC,CASSSGRGLNEQFF
-,TRBV5-1,14,-,TRBJ2-5,TGCGCCAGCAGCTTGGCCCCGAGGGAAGAGACCCAGTACTTC,CASSLAPREETQYF
TRBD2,TRBV29-1,14,-,TRBJ2-7,TGCAGCGTTGAAAGCCTAGCGGGAAGTTACGAGCAGTACTTC,CSVESLAGSYEQYF
-,TRBV10-3,19,few,TRBJ2-1,TGTGCCATCAGTGACTTGGGCGGCGGGTCAAGCGGTAGGGCGTATGAGCAGTTCTTC,CAISDLGGGSSGRAYEQFF
-,TRBV28,16,-,TRBJ2-4,TGTGCCAGCAGTTTAGCCGCCGCGGAGGAGAAAAACATTCAGTACTTC,CASSLAAAEEKNIQYF
TRBD2,TRBV5-1,18,many,TRBJ2-1,TGCGCCAGCAGCTTGCGCGGTAGCGGGAACGTATTCTACAATGAGCAGTTCTTC,CASSLRGSGNVFYNEQFF
-,TRBV4-3,13,few,TRBJ2-3,TGCGCCAGCAGCCCGATCTACAGAGATACGCAGTATTTT,CASSPIYRDTQYF
-,TRBV5-1,17,few,TRBJ2-6,TGCGCCAGCAGCTTCAGGACCCAAAGCTCTGGGGCCAACGTCCTGACTTTC,CASSFRTQSSGANVLTF
-,TRBV29-1,12,few,TRBJ1-1,TGCAGCGTCGCCACCGGGTACACTGAAGCTTTCTTT,CSVATGYTEAFF
-,TRBV5-1,12,many,TRBJ2-3,TGTGCCAGCAGCTTAGGGGCAGATACGCAGTATTTT,CASSLGADTQYF
-,TRBV28,16,-,TRBJ2-3,TGTGCCAGCAGCGTTAAGTTTTTCTGGGGCACAGATACGCAGTATTTT,CASSVKFFWGTDTQYF
-,TRBV20-1,15,-,TRBJ2-3,TGCAGTGTGAGAACGGGGTTCCTTAGCACAGATACGCAGTATTTT,CSVRTGFLSTDTQYF
TRBD2,TRBV20-1,15,few,TRBJ2-3,TGCAGTGCCTTAGAGCTGGGCGGGAGATTAGATACGCAGTATTTT,CSALELGGRLDTQYF
-,TRBV15,13,-,TRBJ1-6,TGTGCCACCAGCAGGCGACAGACCTCACCCCTCCACTTT,CATSRRQTSPLHF
TRBD2,TRBV12-3/TRBV12-4,16,-,TRBJ2-7,TGTGCCAGCAGTTCCCCCGAGCGGGAGGGTAACTACGAGCAGTACTTC,CASSSPEREGNYEQYF
TRBD1,TRBV27,15,-,TRBJ2-7,TGTGCCAGCAGTGACAGACAGGGGGGGACCTACGAGCAGTACTTC,CASSDRQGGTYEQYF
TRBD1,TRBV6-2/TRBV6-3,16,-,TRBJ2-7,TGTGCCAGCAGTTACTCACAGGGGGGATACTCCTACGAGCAGTACTTC,CASSYSQGGYSYEQYF
TRBD2,TRBV20-1,13,-,TRBJ2-5,TGCAGTGCTTTCCTAGCGGTCCAAGAGACCCAGTACTTC,CSAFLAVQETQYF
-,TRBV4-1,14,-,TRBJ2-7,TGCGCCAGCAGCCATCTTGGAGGGATCAACGAGCAGTACTTC,CASSHLGGINEQYF
-,TRBV20-1,14,few,TRBJ2-5,TGCAGTGCTAGCGCCCCGTTCGGATTTGAGACCCAGTACTTC,CSASAPFGFETQYF
-,TRBV7-9,14,few,TRBJ2-1,TGTGCCAGCAGCTTGTCAGGGACCTACAATGAGCAGTTCTTC,CASSLSGTYNEQFF
-,TRBV7-9,14,-,TRBJ2-1,TGTGCCAGCAGCTTGGGCAGAGACTACAATGAGCAGTTCTTC,CASSLGRDYNEQFF
-,TRBV12-5,16,-,TRBJ1-6,TGTGCTAGTGGTGTAGGTCGTCTACGAGGACTTTCACCCCTCCACTTT,CASGVGRLRGLSPLHF
-,TRBV28,15,-,TRBJ2-7,TGTGCCAGCCGCTTGGGCCTTCTAGCCTCCTACGAGCAGTACTTC,CASRLGLLASYEQYF